Listed below are T cell receptor beta chains from one sample, sequenced in a study of blood T cells in healthy people across ages. TCRdb called the 5' RACE reads again in MiXCR, with one record for every CDR3 protein. The table records 800,000 to 1,300,000 distinct CDR3 sequences, almost 25% of them present only once. These records were also assigned to another study, of T cells of mothers and their children.

Sequenced input: blood. These receptor sequences come from a girl aged 2 to 9 in good health. Both conserved end residues are part of each CDR3. The order of the fields is V gene, D gene, clone size, J gene, CDR3 protein, CDR3 DNA. A D gene is named only where the DNA matches it firmly. Size is stated for part of the rows, as once, few or many counts, or as a class when the clone is expanded.

V gene: TRBV4-1; D gene: TRBD1; clone size: NA; J gene: TRBJ2-7; CDR3 protein: CASSQADRTSYEQYF; CDR3 DNA: TGCGCCAGCAGCCAAGCGGACAGGACTTCCTACGAGCAGTACTTC
V gene: TRBV10-3; D gene: NA; clone size: few; J gene: TRBJ2-4; CDR3 protein: CAISEGLAKNIQYF; CDR3 DNA: TGTGCCATCAGTGAAGGTCTAGCCAAAAACATTCAGTACTTC
V gene: TRBV14; D gene: NA; clone size: NA; J gene: TRBJ1-1; CDR3 protein: CAGSPVGAMNTEAFF; CDR3 DNA: TGTGCCGGCAGCCCGGTCGGGGCCATGAACACTGAAGCTTTCTTT
V gene: TRBV12-3/TRBV12-4; D gene: TRBD2; clone size: NA; J gene: TRBJ2-7; CDR3 protein: CASNGPREGYEQYF; CDR3 DNA: TGTGCCAGCAATGGTCCCAGGGAGGGTTACGAGCAGTACTTC
V gene: TRBV12-3/TRBV12-4; D gene: TRBD1; clone size: NA; J gene: TRBJ1-4; CDR3 protein: CASNLGQSNEKLFF; CDR3 DNA: TGTGCCAGCAACCTGGGACAGTCTAATGAAAAACTGTTTTTT
V gene: TRBV4-1; D gene: NA; clone size: few; J gene: TRBJ1-4; CDR3 protein: CASSQERTARRNEKLFF; CDR3 DNA: TGCGCCAGCAGCCAAGAGAGGACAGCCCGACGTAATGAAAAACTGTTTTTT
V gene: TRBV27; D gene: NA; clone size: few; J gene: TRBJ2-3; CDR3 protein: CAIRYADTQYF; CDR3 DNA: TGTGCCATCCGGTATGCAGATACGCAGTATTTT
V gene: TRBV12-3/TRBV12-4; D gene: TRBD1; clone size: few; J gene: TRBJ2-5; CDR3 protein: CASSLDRGQQETQYF; CDR3 DNA: TGTGCCAGCAGTCTTGACAGGGGTCAACAAGAGACCCAGTACTTC
V gene: TRBV9; D gene: NA; clone size: once; J gene: TRBJ1-1; CDR3 protein: CASSVSSGGSRHTEAFF; CDR3 DNA: TGTGCCAGCAGCGTCAGCTCGGGGGGAAGTCGACACACTGAAGCTTTCTTT
V gene: TRBV2; D gene: NA; clone size: few; J gene: TRBJ2-1; CDR3 protein: CASIPSGSYNEQFF; CDR3 DNA: TGTGCCAGTATACCTTCGGGCTCCTACAATGAGCAGTTCTTC
V gene: TRBV5-1; D gene: TRBD2; clone size: NA; J gene: TRBJ2-3; CDR3 protein: CASSLGLARNTDTQYF; CDR3 DNA: TGCGCCAGCAGCTTGGGACTAGCGAGAAACACAGATACGCAGTATTTT
V gene: TRBV12-3/TRBV12-4; D gene: NA; clone size: few; J gene: TRBJ2-3; CDR3 protein: CASSFSTTTDTQYF; CDR3 DNA: TGTGCCAGCAGTTTCTCCACTACGACAGATACGCAGTATTTT
V gene: TRBV6-6; D gene: TRBD2; clone size: few; J gene: TRBJ2-3; CDR3 protein: CASRTSGGAGDTQYF; CDR3 DNA: TGTGCCAGCAGAACTAGCGGGGGGGCAGGAGATACGCAGTATTTT
V gene: TRBV9; D gene: NA; clone size: few; J gene: TRBJ1-1; CDR3 protein: CASSVGHSNTEAFF; CDR3 DNA: TGTGCCAGCAGCGTCGGACACTCGAACACTGAAGCTTTCTTT
V gene: TRBV27; D gene: NA; clone size: NA; J gene: TRBJ2-1; CDR3 protein: CASRDSGNQVQFF; CDR3 DNA: TGTGCCAGCAGAGACTCGGGAAACCAGGTCCAGTTCTTC
V gene: TRBV25-1; D gene: NA; clone size: NA; J gene: TRBJ1-1; CDR3 protein: CASSELRDNTEAFF; CDR3 DNA: TGTGCCAGCAGTGAATTAAGGGATAACACTGAAGCTTTCTTT
V gene: TRBV6-1; D gene: TRBD1; clone size: few; J gene: TRBJ2-3; CDR3 protein: CASSRDRVSDTQYF; CDR3 DNA: TGTGCCAGCAGCCGGGACAGGGTGTCCGATACGCAGTATTTT
V gene: TRBV11-2; D gene: NA; clone size: NA; J gene: TRBJ1-2; CDR3 protein: CASSRVGTPNYGYTF; CDR3 DNA: TGTGCCAGCAGCCGGGTCGGGACCCCTAACTATGGCTACACCTTC
V gene: TRBV15; D gene: NA; clone size: NA; J gene: TRBJ1-4; CDR3 protein: CATSRSFDRGFNEKLFF; CDR3 DNA: TGTGCCACCAGCAGATCATTCGACCGGGGGTTTAATGAAAAACTGTTTTTT
V gene: TRBV29-1; D gene: NA; clone size: few; J gene: TRBJ1-4; CDR3 protein: CSVKIRDELFF; CDR3 DNA: TGCAGCGTGAAAATCAGGGATGAACTGTTTTTT
V gene: TRBV7-2; D gene: TRBD1; clone size: many; J gene: TRBJ1-2; CDR3 protein: CASSSLGGQGVYGYTF; CDR3 DNA: TGTGCCAGCAGCTCTTTGGGGGGACAGGGGGTCTATGGCTACACCTTC
V gene: TRBV29-1; D gene: NA; clone size: few; J gene: TRBJ2-5; CDR3 protein: CSVEGDPPETQYF; CDR3 DNA: TGCAGCGTTGAGGGGGACCCCCCAGAGACCCAGTACTTC
V gene: TRBV4-1; D gene: NA; clone size: NA; J gene: TRBJ2-7; CDR3 protein: CASSPKQLSSYEQYF; CDR3 DNA: TGCGCCAGCAGCCCCAAACAGCTCAGCTCCTACGAGCAGTACTTC
V gene: TRBV28; D gene: NA; clone size: NA; J gene: TRBJ2-5; CDR3 protein: CASSLPRRLGETQYF; CDR3 DNA: TGTGCCAGCAGTTTACCCCGGAGATTGGGGGAGACCCAGTACTTC
V gene: TRBV3-1; D gene: TRBD2; clone size: NA; J gene: TRBJ2-7; CDR3 protein: CASSQDGSGGLLGHNEQYF; CDR3 DNA: TGTGCCAGCAGCCAAGACGGCAGCGGGGGCCTTCTAGGCCATAACGAGCAGTACTTC
V gene: TRBV10-3; D gene: NA; clone size: NA; J gene: TRBJ1-2; CDR3 protein: CAISEPGGRNGYTF; CDR3 DNA: TGTGCCATCAGTGAGCCCGGGGGTCGGAATGGCTACACCTTC
V gene: TRBV6-2/TRBV6-3; D gene: NA; clone size: few; J gene: TRBJ2-7; CDR3 protein: CASSQYGSSYEQYF; CDR3 DNA: TGTGCCAGCAGTCAATACGGGAGCTCCTACGAGCAGTACTTC
V gene: TRBV7-9; D gene: TRBD1; clone size: NA; J gene: TRBJ2-7; CDR3 protein: CASTGTGPLDSYEQYF; CDR3 DNA: TGTGCCAGCACCGGGACAGGCCCATTGGACTCCTACGAGCAGTACTTC
V gene: TRBV6-2/TRBV6-3; D gene: TRBD1; clone size: few; J gene: TRBJ1-6; CDR3 protein: CASRPIGQAGSPLHF; CDR3 DNA: TGTGCCAGCAGACCCATCGGACAGGCGGGATCACCCCTCCACTTT
V gene: TRBV28; D gene: TRBD1; clone size: few; J gene: TRBJ1-4; CDR3 protein: CASSSPRQGATNEKLFF; CDR3 DNA: TGTGCCAGCAGTTCCCCACGGCAGGGGGCTACTAATGAAAAACTGTTTTTT
V gene: TRBV4-3; D gene: TRBD1; clone size: few; J gene: TRBJ2-3; CDR3 protein: CASSQDLQGSDTQYF; CDR3 DNA: TGCGCCAGCAGCCAAGACCTACAGGGGTCAGATACGCAGTATTTT
V gene: TRBV28; D gene: TRBD1; clone size: NA; J gene: TRBJ2-3; CDR3 protein: CASSSHRTGVRADTQYF; CDR3 DNA: TGTGCCAGCAGTTCTCATAGGACAGGGGTGAGGGCAGATACGCAGTATTTT
V gene: TRBV7-2; D gene: TRBD2; clone size: NA; J gene: TRBJ2-5; CDR3 protein: CASSLTELATETQYF; CDR3 DNA: TGTGCCAGCAGCCTCACGGAACTAGCGACGGAGACCCAGTACTTC
V gene: TRBV20-1; D gene: NA; clone size: few; J gene: TRBJ2-7; CDR3 protein: CSASGRKYEQYF; CDR3 DNA: TGCAGTGCTAGCGGGAGAAAGTACGAGCAGTACTTC
V gene: TRBV12-3/TRBV12-4; D gene: TRBD1; clone size: NA; J gene: TRBJ2-1; CDR3 protein: CASSARQGANEQFF; CDR3 DNA: TGTGCCAGCAGCGCCCGACAGGGGGCCAATGAGCAGTTCTTC
V gene: TRBV5-5; D gene: NA; clone size: NA; J gene: TRBJ2-5; CDR3 protein: CASSLAPKETQYF; CDR3 DNA: TGTGCCAGCAGCTTGGCCCCTAAAGAGACCCAGTACTTC
V gene: TRBV19; D gene: NA; clone size: NA; J gene: TRBJ2-7; CDR3 protein: CASSDWDRSYEQYF; CDR3 DNA: TGTGCCAGTAGCGACTGGGACCGCTCCTACGAGCAGTACTTC
V gene: TRBV6-2/TRBV6-3; D gene: NA; clone size: few; J gene: TRBJ1-1; CDR3 protein: CASSYSRTVKEAFF; CDR3 DNA: TGTGCCAGCAGTTACTCCCGGACAGTAAAAGAAGCCTTCTTT
V gene: TRBV6-1; D gene: NA; clone size: few; J gene: TRBJ2-1; CDR3 protein: CASSEAGESVYSYNEQFF; CDR3 DNA: TGTGCCAGCAGTGAAGCTGGCGAGTCAGTCTACTCCTACAATGAGCAGTTCTTC
V gene: TRBV4-1; D gene: TRBD2; clone size: many; J gene: TRBJ2-7; CDR3 protein: CASSQGLAGDYEQYF; CDR3 DNA: TGCGCCAGCAGCCAAGGACTAGCGGGGGACTACGAGCAGTACTTC
V gene: TRBV25-1; D gene: NA; clone size: NA; J gene: TRBJ2-5; CDR3 protein: CASSELGTQYF; CDR3 DNA: TGTGCCAGCAGTGAATTAGGGACCCAGTACTTC
V gene: TRBV20-1; D gene: NA; clone size: NA; J gene: TRBJ2-5; CDR3 protein: CSARASARAQETQYF; CDR3 DNA: TGCAGTGCTAGAGCATCGGCGAGGGCACAAGAGACCCAGTACTTC
V gene: TRBV12-3/TRBV12-4; D gene: NA; clone size: NA; J gene: TRBJ2-7; CDR3 protein: CASSLMRGPYEQYF; CDR3 DNA: TGTGCCAGCAGTTTAATGCGCGGCCCCTACGAGCAGTACTTC
V gene: TRBV6-6; D gene: NA; clone size: NA; J gene: TRBJ1-5; CDR3 protein: CASSYVGDQPQHF; CDR3 DNA: TGTGCCAGCAGTTACGTGGGAGATCAGCCCCAGCATTTT
V gene: TRBV7-8; D gene: TRBD2; clone size: few; J gene: TRBJ2-1; CDR3 protein: CASTALAGGGYNEQFF; CDR3 DNA: TGTGCCAGCACCGCACTAGCGGGAGGGGGATACAATGAGCAGTTCTTC
V gene: TRBV10-3; D gene: TRBD2; clone size: few; J gene: TRBJ2-1; CDR3 protein: CAISEGLAGYSEQFF; CDR3 DNA: TGTGCCATCAGTGAAGGACTAGCGGGGTATTCTGAGCAGTTCTTC